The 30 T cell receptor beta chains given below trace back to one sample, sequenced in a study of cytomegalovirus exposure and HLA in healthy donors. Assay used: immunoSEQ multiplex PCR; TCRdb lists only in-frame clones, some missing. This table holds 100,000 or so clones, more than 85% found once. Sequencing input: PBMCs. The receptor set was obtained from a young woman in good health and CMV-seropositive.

This CDR3 reads CASTPRRGQGHNEQYF. CDR3 coding DNA: TGTGCCAGTACCCCCCGACGGGGCCAGGGGCATAACGAGCAGTACTTC. The genes are TRBV19 and TRBJ2-7; TRBD1 is a possible D gene (6 bases). The CDR3 covers 16 residues. Trimming stripped 7 bases from V and 5 bases from J, with 24 bases between. Germline CDR1 reads LNHDA; CDR2 reads SQIVND (reference sequence).

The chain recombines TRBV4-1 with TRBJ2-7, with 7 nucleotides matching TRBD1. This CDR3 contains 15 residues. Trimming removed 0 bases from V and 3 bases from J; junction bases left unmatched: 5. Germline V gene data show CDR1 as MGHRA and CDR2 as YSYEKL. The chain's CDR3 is CASSQEGRGFYEQYF. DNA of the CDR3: TGCGCCAGCAGCCAAGAAGGCAGGGGGTTCTACGAGCAGTACTTC.

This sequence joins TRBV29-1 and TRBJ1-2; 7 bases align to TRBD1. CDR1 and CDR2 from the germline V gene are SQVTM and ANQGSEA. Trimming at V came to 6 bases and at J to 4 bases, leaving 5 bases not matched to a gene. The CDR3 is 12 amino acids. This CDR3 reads CSVGQDIYGYTF. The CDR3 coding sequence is TGCAGCGTCGGACAGGACATCTATGGCTACACCTTC.

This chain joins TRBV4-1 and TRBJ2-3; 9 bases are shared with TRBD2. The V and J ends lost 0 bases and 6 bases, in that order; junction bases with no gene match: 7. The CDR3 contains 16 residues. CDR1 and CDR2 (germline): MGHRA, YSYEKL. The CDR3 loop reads CASSQEGRGGDDTQYF. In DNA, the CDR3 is TGCGCCAGCAGCCAAGAAGGTCGCGGGGGGGATGATACGCAGTATTTT.

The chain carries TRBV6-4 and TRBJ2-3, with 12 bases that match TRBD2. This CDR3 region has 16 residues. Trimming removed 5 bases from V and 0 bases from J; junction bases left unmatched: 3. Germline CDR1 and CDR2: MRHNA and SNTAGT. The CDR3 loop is CASSPGLAGSTDTQYF. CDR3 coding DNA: TGTGCCAGCAGTCCTGGACTAGCGGGAAGCACAGATACGCAGTATTTT.

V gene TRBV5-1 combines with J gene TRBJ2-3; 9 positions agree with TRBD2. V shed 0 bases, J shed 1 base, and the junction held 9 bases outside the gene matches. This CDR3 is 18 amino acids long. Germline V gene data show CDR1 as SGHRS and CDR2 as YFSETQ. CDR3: CASSLAAGGVSGTDTQYF. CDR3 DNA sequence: TGCGCCAGCAGCTTGGCTGCGGGGGGGGTATCAGGCACAGATACGCAGTATTTT.

CDR3 bases: TGTGCCAGCAGCGTAGGTTTTAGCGGCACAGATACGCAGTATTTT. It codes for CASSVGFSGTDTQYF. V usage is TRBV9 and J usage is TRBJ2-3; possibly TRBD2 for D (5 bases). Germline CDR1 SGDLS, CDR2 YYNGEE. This CDR3 comprises 15 residues. Trimming stripped 0 bases from V and 1 base from J, with 9 bases between.

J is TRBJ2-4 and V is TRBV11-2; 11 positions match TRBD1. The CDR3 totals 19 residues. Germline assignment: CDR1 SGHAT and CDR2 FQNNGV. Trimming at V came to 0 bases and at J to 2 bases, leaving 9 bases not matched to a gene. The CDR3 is CASSLDRTGGELSKNIQYF. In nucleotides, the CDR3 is TGTGCCAGCAGCTTAGATAGGACAGGGGGCGAATTATCCAAAAACATTCAGTACTTC.

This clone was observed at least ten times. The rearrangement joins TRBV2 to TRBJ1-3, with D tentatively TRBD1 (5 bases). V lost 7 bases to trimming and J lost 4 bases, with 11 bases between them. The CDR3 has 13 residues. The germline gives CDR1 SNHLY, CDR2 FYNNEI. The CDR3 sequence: CASTGGDGNTIYF. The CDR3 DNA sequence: TGTGCCAGCACGGGAGGGGACGGAAACACCATATATTTT.

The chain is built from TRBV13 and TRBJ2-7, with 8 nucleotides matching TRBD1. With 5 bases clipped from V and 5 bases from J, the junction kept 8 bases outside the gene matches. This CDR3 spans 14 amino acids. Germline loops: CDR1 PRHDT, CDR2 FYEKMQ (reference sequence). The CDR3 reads CASSHRTGYHEQYF. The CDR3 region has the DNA TGTGCCAGCAGCCACCGGACAGGGTACCACGAGCAGTACTTC.

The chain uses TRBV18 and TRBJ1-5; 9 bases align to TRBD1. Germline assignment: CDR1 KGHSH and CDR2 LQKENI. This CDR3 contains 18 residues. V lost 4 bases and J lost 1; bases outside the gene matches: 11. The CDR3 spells CASSLNQVGQGSNQPQHF. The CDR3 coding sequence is TGTGCCAGCTCACTAAACCAGGTTGGACAGGGGAGCAATCAGCCCCAGCATTTT.

The chain's CDR3 is CASSDTQGGEKLFF. CDR3 DNA: TGTGCCAGCAGTGATACGCAGGGCGGTGAAAAACTGTTTTTT. The V and J genes are TRBV2 and TRBJ1-4; weak D call: TRBD1 (5 bases). The CDR3 has 14 amino acids. From germline, CDR1 is SNHLY and CDR2 FYNNEI. Between the trimmed V and J ends, which lost 3 bases and 7 bases, there was a span of 12 bases.

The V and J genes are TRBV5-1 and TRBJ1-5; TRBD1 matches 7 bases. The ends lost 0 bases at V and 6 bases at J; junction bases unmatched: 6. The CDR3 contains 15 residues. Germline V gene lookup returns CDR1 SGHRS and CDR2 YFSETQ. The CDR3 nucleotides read TGCGCCAGCAGCTTGGGACAGGGAACAGGTCAGCCCCAGCATTTT. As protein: CASSLGQGTGQPQHF.

CDR3 sequence reads: CASSLTQGDTIYF. CDR3 nucleotides: TGTGCCAGCAGCTTAACACAGGGGGACACCATATATTTT. V and J are TRBV7-3 and TRBJ1-3; 8 bases match TRBD1. Germline values: CDR1 SGHTA, CDR2 FQGTGA. The CDR3 runs to 13 residues. The V segment lost 0 bases and the J segment 8 bases; nucleotides outside the gene matches: 0.

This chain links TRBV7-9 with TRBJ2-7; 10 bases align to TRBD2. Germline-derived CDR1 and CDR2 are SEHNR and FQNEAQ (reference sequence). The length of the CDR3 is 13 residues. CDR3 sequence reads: CAAGPGLAYEQYF. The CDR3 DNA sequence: TGTGCAGCAGGGCCGGGACTAGCGTACGAGCAGTACTTC. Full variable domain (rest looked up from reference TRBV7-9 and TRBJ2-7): DTGVSQNPRHKITKRGQNVTFRCDPISEHNRLYWYRQTLGQGPEFLTYFQNEAQLEKSRLLSDRFSAERPKGSFSTLEIQRTEQGDSAMYLCAAGPGLAYEQYFGPGTRLTVT.

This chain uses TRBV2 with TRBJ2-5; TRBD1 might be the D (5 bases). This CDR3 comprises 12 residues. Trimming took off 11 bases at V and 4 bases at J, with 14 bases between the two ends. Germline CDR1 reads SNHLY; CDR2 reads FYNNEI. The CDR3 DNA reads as TGTGCCCTAGGGGAACAGTCAGAGACCCAGTACTTC. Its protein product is CALGEQSETQYF.

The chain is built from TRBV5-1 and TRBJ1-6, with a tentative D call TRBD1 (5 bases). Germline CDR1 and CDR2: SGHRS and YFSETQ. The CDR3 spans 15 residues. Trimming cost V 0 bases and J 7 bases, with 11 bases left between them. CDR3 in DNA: TGCGCCAGCAGCTTGGGACAGCTGAACAATTCACCCCTCCACTTT. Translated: CASSLGQLNNSPLHF. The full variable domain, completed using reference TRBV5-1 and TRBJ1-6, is KAGVTQTPRYLIKTRGQQVTLSCSPISGHRSVSWYQQTPGQGLQFLFEYFSETQRNKGNFPGRFSGRQFSNSRSEMNVSTLELGDSALYLCASSLGQLNNSPLHFGNGTRLTVT.

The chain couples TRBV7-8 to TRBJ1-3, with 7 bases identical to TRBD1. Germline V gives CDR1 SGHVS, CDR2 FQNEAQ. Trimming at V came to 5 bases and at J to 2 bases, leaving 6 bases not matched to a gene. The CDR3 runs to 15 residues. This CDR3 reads CASSLGTDTGNTIYF. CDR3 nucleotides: TGTGCCAGCAGCCTGGGGACAGATACTGGAAACACCATATATTTT.

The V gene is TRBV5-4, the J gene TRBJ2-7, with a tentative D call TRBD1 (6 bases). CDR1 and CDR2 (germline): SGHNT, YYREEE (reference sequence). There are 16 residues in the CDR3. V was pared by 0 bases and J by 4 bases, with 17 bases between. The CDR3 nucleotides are TGTGCCAGCAGCTTGGGACAGGACCTTGGCGTTTACGAGCAGTACTTC. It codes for CASSLGQDLGVYEQYF.

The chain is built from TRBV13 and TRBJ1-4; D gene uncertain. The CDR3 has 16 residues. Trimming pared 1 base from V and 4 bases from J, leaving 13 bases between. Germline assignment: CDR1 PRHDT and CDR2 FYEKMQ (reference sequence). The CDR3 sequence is CASSLDRHSYNEKLFF. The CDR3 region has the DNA TGTGCCAGCAGCTTAGACCGGCACAGCTATAATGAAAAACTGTTTTTT. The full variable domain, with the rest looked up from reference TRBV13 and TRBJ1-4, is AAGVIQSPRHLIKEKRETATLKCYPIPRHDTVYWYQQGPGQDPQFLISFYEKMQSDKGSIPDRFSAQQFSDYHSELNMSSLELGDSALYFCASSLDRHSYNEKLFFGSGTQLSVL.

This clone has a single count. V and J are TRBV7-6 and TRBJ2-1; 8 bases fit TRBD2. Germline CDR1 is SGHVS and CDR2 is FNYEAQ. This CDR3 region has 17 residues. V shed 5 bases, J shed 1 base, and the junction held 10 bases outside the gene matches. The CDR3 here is CASSTGGGVVSYNEQFF. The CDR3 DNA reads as TGTGCCAGCAGCACCGGGGGGGGCGTTGTTTCCTACAATGAGCAGTTCTTC.

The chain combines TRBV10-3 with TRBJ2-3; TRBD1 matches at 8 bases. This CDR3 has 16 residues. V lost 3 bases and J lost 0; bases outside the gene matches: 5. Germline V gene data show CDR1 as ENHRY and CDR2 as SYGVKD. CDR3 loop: CAISDSGTGSTDTQYF. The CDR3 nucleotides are TGTGCCATCAGTGATTCCGGGACAGGTAGCACAGATACGCAGTATTTT.

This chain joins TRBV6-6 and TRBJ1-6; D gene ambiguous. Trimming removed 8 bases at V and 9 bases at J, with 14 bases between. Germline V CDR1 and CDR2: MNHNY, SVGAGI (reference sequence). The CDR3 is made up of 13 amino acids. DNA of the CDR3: TGTGCCAGCCAGTGGTTTCGTTCTTCACCCCTCCACTTT. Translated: CASQWFRSSPLHF.

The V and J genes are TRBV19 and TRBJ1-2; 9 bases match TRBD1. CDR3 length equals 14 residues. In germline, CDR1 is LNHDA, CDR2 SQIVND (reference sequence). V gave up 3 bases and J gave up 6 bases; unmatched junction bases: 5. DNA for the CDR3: TGTGCCAGTAGTATGCTTGGACAGGGGAATGGCTACACCTTC. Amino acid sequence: CASSMLGQGNGYTF.

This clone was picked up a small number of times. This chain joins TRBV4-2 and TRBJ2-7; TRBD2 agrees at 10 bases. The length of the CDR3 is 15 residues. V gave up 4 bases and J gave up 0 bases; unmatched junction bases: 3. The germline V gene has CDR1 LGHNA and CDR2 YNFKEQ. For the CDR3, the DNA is TGTGCCAGCAGCCGTCCTAGCGGGGGCTCCTACGAGCAGTACTTC. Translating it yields CASSRPSGGSYEQYF.

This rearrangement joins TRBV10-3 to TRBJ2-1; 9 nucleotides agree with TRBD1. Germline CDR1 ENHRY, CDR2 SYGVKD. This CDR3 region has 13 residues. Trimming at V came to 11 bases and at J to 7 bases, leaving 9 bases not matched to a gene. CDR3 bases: TGTGCCCTCCGGGACAGGGAGGGAAATGAGCAGTTCTTC. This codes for CALRDREGNEQFF.

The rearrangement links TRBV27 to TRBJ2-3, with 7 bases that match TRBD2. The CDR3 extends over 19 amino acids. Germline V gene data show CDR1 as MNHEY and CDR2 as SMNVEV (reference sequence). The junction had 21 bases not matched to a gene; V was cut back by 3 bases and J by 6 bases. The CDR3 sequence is CASSFTQAGRVPAGDTQYF. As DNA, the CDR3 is TGTGCCAGCAGTTTCACTCAAGCGGGGAGAGTCCCAGCAGGGGATACGCAGTATTTT.

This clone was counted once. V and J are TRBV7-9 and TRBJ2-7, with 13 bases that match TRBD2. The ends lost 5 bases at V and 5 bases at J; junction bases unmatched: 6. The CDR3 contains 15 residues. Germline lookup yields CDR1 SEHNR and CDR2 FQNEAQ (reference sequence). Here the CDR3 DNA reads TGTGCCAGCAGCGCGACCGGGACTAGCGGGAACGAGCAGTACTTC. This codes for CASSATGTSGNEQYF.

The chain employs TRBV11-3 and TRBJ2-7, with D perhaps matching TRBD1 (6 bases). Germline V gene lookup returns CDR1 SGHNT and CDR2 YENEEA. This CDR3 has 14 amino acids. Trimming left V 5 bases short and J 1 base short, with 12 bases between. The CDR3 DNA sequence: TGTGCCAGCAGCCTAGGACAGCAATCCTACGAGCAGTACTTC. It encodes CASSLGQQSYEQYF.

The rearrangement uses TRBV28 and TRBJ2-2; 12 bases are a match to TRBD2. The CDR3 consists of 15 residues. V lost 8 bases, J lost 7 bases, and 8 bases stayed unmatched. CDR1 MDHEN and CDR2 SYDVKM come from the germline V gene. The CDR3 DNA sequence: TGTGCCAGCGGGCTAGCGGGAGGGCCGGTCGGGGAGCTGTTTTTT. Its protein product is CASGLAGGPVGELFF. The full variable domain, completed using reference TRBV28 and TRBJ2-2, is DVKVTQSSRYLVKRTGEKVFLECVQDMDHENMFWYRQDPGLGLRLIYFSYDVKMKEKGDIPEGYSVSREKKERFSLILESASTNQTSMYLCASGLAGGPVGELFFGEGSRLTVL.